One and the same sample provided the 5 T cell receptor beta chains below, sequenced in a study of blood T cell repertoires in COVID-19. The assay was immunoSEQ multiplex PCR, and TCRdb's table has in-frame clones only and misses some. The table records 200,000 to 250,000 clones, around 83% of them present only once. The sequenced sample consisted of peripheral blood. The source of these receptors is a man aged 45-60 years with active or convalescent COVID-19.

This sequence joins TRBV3-1 (or the pseudogene TRBV3-2) and TRBJ2-1; TRBD2 aligns across 10 bases. Losses at the gene ends were 3 bases for V and 4 bases for J; bases not matched to a gene: 6. Germline CDR1 and CDR2: LGHDT and YNNKEL (reference sequence). CDR3 length: 16 amino acids. CDR3 in DNA: TGTGCCAGCAGCCATGCGCTAGCGGGGGTGTACAATGAGCAGTTCTTC. Its translation: CASSHALAGVYNEQFF.

The chain recombines TRBV7-8 with TRBJ2-7; TRBD1 matches 10 bases. The CDR3 is 14 amino acids. Germline CDR1 is SGHVS and CDR2 is FQNEAQ. V trimming: 5 bases; J trimming: 4 bases; junction bases outside the gene matches: 5. The CDR3 here is CASSEDRGPYEQYF. The CDR3, as DNA: TGTGCCAGCAGCGAAGACAGGGGGCCATACGAGCAGTACTTC.

The sample holds a few counts of this clone. The V call is TRBV19, the J call TRBJ2-2; 9 positions match TRBD2. Unmatched junction bases numbered 3, after V lost 6 bases and J lost 7 bases. CDR1 LNHDA and CDR2 SQIVND come from the germline V gene (reference sequence). The CDR3 covers 13 residues. The CDR3 reads CASRASGVGELFF. The CDR3 nucleotides read TGTGCCAGTAGGGCTAGCGGGGTCGGGGAGCTGTTTTTT.

This clone occurred a few times. The sample has other DNA sequences that encode this CDR3 too. The chain has TRBV5-1 and TRBJ1-1; D may be TRBD1 (5 bases). Per germline, CDR1 SGHRS and CDR2 YFSETQ. Trimming stripped 1 base from V and 0 bases from J, with 7 bases between. The CDR3 is 14 residues long. CDR3 sequence: CASSLSGLNTEAFF. In DNA, the CDR3 is TGCGCCAGCAGCTTGTCAGGGCTGAACACTGAAGCTTTCTTT.

This sequence joins TRBV28 and TRBJ2-6; D is perhaps TRBD1 (6 bases). The CDR3 loop spans 16 amino acids. V was shortened by 5 bases and J by 1 base, with 12 bases between the two germline ends. Germline V gene sequence: CDR1 MDHEN, CDR2 SYDVKM. CDR3 residues: CASSPGTPSGANVLTF. CDR3 bases: TGTGCCAGCAGTCCCGGGACACCTTCTGGGGCCAACGTCCTGACTTTC.